A selection of T cell receptor beta chains follows, all from one sample in a study of cytomegalovirus exposure and HLA in healthy donors. The repertoire was sequenced with immunoSEQ multiplex PCR; TCRdb's copy has only in-frame clones and lacks some. The specimen's table records 140,000 to 150,000 clones. Sequencing was performed on PBMCs. The receptors here all came from a woman aged 45 to 65 in good health and CMV-seronegative. Each CDR3 is given with its conserved first and last residue. The D gene is left open where the match is weak.

V gene	D gene	J gene	CDR3 protein	CDR3 DNA
TRBV19	-	TRBJ2-7	CASSMGGNRNEQYF	TGTGCCAGTAGTATGGGGGGAAATAGGAACGAGCAGTACTTC
TRBV13	-	TRBJ1-2	CASSLGVGANYGYTF	TGTGCCAGCAGCTTAGGGGTAGGGGCTAACTATGGCTACACCTTC
TRBV28	TRBD1	TRBJ2-7	CASVTRDRGSVHEQYF	TGTGCCAGCGTAACCCGGGACAGGGGATCAGTGCACGAGCAGTACTTC
TRBV5-1	-	TRBJ2-7	CASSLGGNSYEQYF	TGCGCCAGCAGCTTGGGCGGGAACTCCTACGAGCAGTACTTC
TRBV5-4	TRBD1	TRBJ2-1	CASSVDRDHNEQFF	TGTGCCAGCAGCGTCGACAGGGACCACAATGAGCAGTTCTTC
TRBV6-5	TRBD1	TRBJ1-5	CASSKQGAGSQPQHF	TGTGCCAGCAGCAAACAGGGGGCCGGGTCTCAGCCCCAGCATTTT
TRBV7-2	TRBD2	TRBJ2-1	CASSLSPAGGPNEQFF	TGTGCCAGCAGCTTATCACCAGCGGGGGGGCCTAATGAGCAGTTCTTC
TRBV9	-	TRBJ2-5	CASSVGLAPQETQYF	TGTGCCAGCAGCGTAGGGCTAGCTCCCCAAGAGACCCAGTACTTC
TRBV7-7	TRBD1	TRBJ2-7	CASSPGTGPSYEQYF	TGTGCCAGCAGCCCCGGGACAGGCCCCTCCTACGAGCAGTACTTC
TRBV5-4	-	TRBJ2-5	CASSTGTSTRETQYF	TGTGCCAGCAGCACGGGGACATCAACGCGAGAGACCCAGTACTTC
TRBV5-1	-	TRBJ2-1	CASSSQDGLFAPEQFF	TGCGCCAGCAGCTCGCAAGACGGGTTGTTTGCGCCTGAGCAGTTCTTC
TRBV9	-	TRBJ2-2	CASSVGGTGTGELFF	TGTGCCAGCAGCGTAGGAGGAACAGGGACCGGGGAGCTGTTTTTT
TRBV5-1	-	TRBJ2-7	CASSSTHGDAYEQYF	TGCGCCAGCAGCTCAACTCACGGAGATGCCTACGAGCAGTACTTC
TRBV4-2	TRBD2	TRBJ2-7	CASSQEDGRPAYEQYF	TGTGCCAGCAGCCAAGAAGACGGGAGGCCTGCCTACGAGCAGTACTTC
TRBV5-4	TRBD2	TRBJ2-7	CASSSAGGLFYEQYF	TGTGCCAGCAGCTCAGCGGGAGGACTCTTCTACGAGCAGTACTTC
TRBV7-6	-	TRBJ1-1	CASSPRGFLTEAFF	TGTGCCAGCAGCCCCCGGGGGTTTTTGACTGAAGCTTTCTTT
TRBV4-1	-	TRBJ2-7	CASSSSIVRDLRGEQYF	TGCGCCAGCAGCAGTTCTATCGTCCGGGACCTCCGGGGGGAGCAGTACTTC
TRBV30	-	TRBJ1-1	CAWSVGYYTEAFF	TGTGCCTGGAGTGTCGGGTACTACACTGAAGCTTTCTTT
TRBV11-3	TRBD1	TRBJ2-5	CASSNTGGKETQYF	TGTGCCAGCAGCAACACAGGGGGGAAAGAGACCCAGTACTTC
TRBV7-9	TRBD2	TRBJ2-7	CASSLAGTSGHEQYF	TGTGCCAGCAGCTTAGCCGGGACTAGCGGTCACGAGCAGTACTTC
TRBV6-5	TRBD1	TRBJ1-1	CASSYTGGSTEAFF	TGTGCCAGCAGTTACACAGGGGGGAGCACTGAAGCTTTCTTT
TRBV6-5	-	TRBJ2-4	CASSYSRTEEKNIQYF	TGTGCCAGCAGTTACTCCCGGACAGAAGAGAAAAACATTCAGTACTTC
TRBV29-1	-	TRBJ2-3	CSVDTGPSTDTQYF	TGCAGCGTTGATACTGGGCCTAGCACAGATACGCAGTATTTT
TRBV7-8	-	TRBJ2-7	CASSLIRGLRGLNHEQYF	TGTGCCAGCAGCTTAATTAGAGGGCTTAGAGGCTTGAACCACGAGCAGTACTTC
TRBV28	-	TRBJ1-6	CASSHRTGSWRSPLHF	TGTGCCAGCAGTCACAGAACAGGGAGTTGGCGTTCACCCCTCCACTTT
TRBV6-5	-	TRBJ2-5	CASSYRRRETQYF	TGTGCCAGCAGTTACCGGAGGCGGGAGACCCAGTACTTC
TRBV7-9	-	TRBJ1-1	CASSLGQGSTEAFF	TGTGCCAGCAGCTTAGGGCAGGGAAGCACTGAAGCTTTCTTT
TRBV2	TRBD2	TRBJ2-4	CASSVRREGMLQNIQYF	TGTGCCAGCAGTGTCAGGCGGGAGGGCATGCTCCAGAACATTCAGTACTTC